The 2 T cell receptor beta chains below all came from one sample that was sequenced in a study of T cells after yellow fever vaccination. Each CDR3 protein is one row after TCRdb ran MiXCR on the 5' RACE reads. The sample gives about 69,000 distinct CDR3 sequences, approximately 6.2% of which show up once; roughly 2% is in the top ten. Source: CD4+ T cells sorted from PBMCs, taken about 2 weeks after the first yellow fever vaccination. These receptors originate from a man aged 18-30 years who received the YFV17D yellow fever vaccine.

In its sample, this clonotype was seen many times. The rearrangement uses TRBV11-2 and TRBJ2-3, with D perhaps being TRBD1 or TRBD2 (7 bases each). V lost 5 bases to trimming and J lost 6 bases, with 12 bases between them. The length of the CDR3 is 13 residues. CDR1 SGHAT and CDR2 FQNNGV come from the germline V gene. Here the CDR3 reads CASSQGEGDTQYF. The CDR3 DNA sequence: TGTGCCAGCAGCCAGGGGGAGGGGGATACGCAGTATTTT.

As concerns this clonotype: A much larger clone lies a single base off, so this may be a read error. The rearrangement uses TRBV7-3 and TRBJ2-3; weak D call: TRBD1 (7 bases). In germline, CDR1 is SGHTA, CDR2 FQGTGA. Trimming removed 5 bases at V and 5 bases at J, with 20 bases between. CDR3 size: 16 residues. The CDR3 bases are TGTGCCAGCAGCCCTCAGGACACAGGGGAGGTAGATACGCAGTATTTT. It translates to CASSPQDTGEVDTQYF.